This entry lists 27 T cell receptor beta chains sequenced from one sample in a study of T cells in Graves' hyperthyroidism and ophthalmopathy. Amplification of TCR beta CDR3 regions was performed using RNA transcripts as template. The HTBI primer set was used in a first-round RT-PCR of the TCR CDR3. Each CDR3 protein gets one entry after TCRdb re-called the multiplex PCR reads with MiXCR. The sample lists approximately 630,000 distinct CDR3 sequences, about 16% occurring once. The sequencing sample was made of blood. Receptors originate from a young woman with Graves' hyperthyroidism.

This clonotype was recorded many times. The V gene is TRBV18, the J gene TRBJ1-2, with TRBD1 matching 8 bases. Germline assignment: CDR1 KGHSH and CDR2 LQKENI. V shed 2 bases, J shed 4 bases, and the junction held 6 bases outside the gene matches. This CDR3 has 15 amino acids. The CDR3 is CASSPDQQGGYGYTF. In DNA, the CDR3 is TGTGCCAGCTCACCAGACCAACAGGGGGGCTATGGCTACACCTTC.

This clonotype was recorded many times. The rearrangement uses TRBV28 and TRBJ2-3; TRBD2 matches 12 bases. This CDR3 spans 18 amino acids. J lost 6 bases, V lost 7 bases, and 17 bases had no gene match. In germline, CDR1 is MDHEN, CDR2 SYDVKM. CDR3 amino acids: CASKGRLAGDPLEDTQYF. In nucleotides, the CDR3 is TGTGCCAGCAAAGGTAGACTAGCGGGAGACCCTTTGGAGGATACGCAGTATTTT.

This clonotype was seen a handful of times. V is TRBV5-5 and J is TRBJ1-1; D not resolved. The CDR3 consists of 12 residues. Between the trimmed V and J ends, which lost 2 bases and 7 bases, there was a span of 9 bases. Germline lookup yields CDR1 SGHKS and CDR2 YYEKEE (reference sequence). Written as DNA, the CDR3 is TGTGCCAGCAGCTTTGTATACCATGAAGCTTTCTTT. Its protein product is CASSFVYHEAFF. The variable domain in full, with the rest retrieved from reference TRBV5-5 and TRBJ1-1, is DAGVTQSPTHLIKTRGQQVTLRCSPISGHKSVSWYQQVLGQGPQFIFQYYEKEERGRGNFPDRFSARQFPNYSSELNVNALLLGDSALYLCASSFVYHEAFFGQGTRLTVV.

This clonotype was seen a handful of times. The gene calls are TRBV7-3 and TRBJ1-3; 7 bases agree with TRBD1. The CDR3 covers 16 residues. The V segment lost 5 bases and the J segment 0 bases; nucleotides outside the gene matches: 7. Germline V CDR1 and CDR2: SGHTA, FQGTGA. DNA of the CDR3: TGTGCCAGCAGCGAAACAGGGGCATCCTCTGGAAACACCATATATTTT. Translated, it gives CASSETGASSGNTIYF.

This chain's CDR3 is CASGLGLEQFF. The CDR3 DNA follows: TGTGCCAGCGGTTTAGGGTTGGAGCAGTTCTTC. The genes are TRBV6-2 or TRBV6-3 and TRBJ2-1, with D unclear. Germline V lookup: CDR1 MNHEY, CDR2 SVGEGT. Trimming cost V 8 bases and J 10 bases, with 12 bases left between them. The CDR3 contains 11 residues.

The chain carries TRBV3-1 and TRBJ2-7, with D tentatively TRBD1 (6 bases). Trimming took 2 bases from V and 4 from J, leaving 18 bases between them. This CDR3 has 16 residues. CDR1 is LGHDT, CDR2 YNNKEL, per germline (reference sequence). CDR3 sequence reads: CASSQTRGLDRYEQYF. In nucleotides, the CDR3 is TGTGCCAGCAGCCAAACTAGGGGGTTGGACCGATACGAGCAGTACTTC.

The chain carries TRBV2 and TRBJ1-5, with TRBD1 identical over 8 bases. V shed 7 bases, J shed 5 bases, and the junction held 7 bases outside the gene matches. Germline V CDR1 and CDR2: SNHLY, FYNNEI. The CDR3 consists of 14 residues. The CDR3 region has the DNA TGTGCCAGCACAGGGGGCGCGGGGGATCAGCCCCAGCATTTT. It yields the protein CASTGGAGDQPQHF.

This clonotype was seen only a few times. The rearrangement links TRBV6-2 or TRBV6-3 to TRBJ2-2; 11 bases agree with TRBD2. CDR1 is MNHEY and CDR2 is SVGEGT in the germline V gene. The CDR3 covers 16 residues. V shed 4 bases and J 1 base; nucleotides not matched to a gene: 2. The CDR3 sequence is CASSFLAGGNTGELFF. As DNA, the CDR3 is TGTGCCAGCAGTTTTCTAGCGGGAGGGAACACCGGGGAGCTGTTTTTT.

In the case of this clonotype: The conserved phenylalanine or tryptophan is not found at the CDR3 terminus, so this likely reflects a read error. This rearrangement joins TRBV27 to TRBJ2-1, with TRBD2 matching over 7 bases. After removal of 2 bases from V and 7 bases from J, the junction contained 2 bases not matched to a gene. Germline CDR1 and CDR2: MNHEY and SMNVEV (reference sequence). The CDR3 totals 13 residues. The CDR3 loop is CASSLTGGNEQFS. The CDR3 region has the DNA TGTGCCAGCAGTTTAACGGGAGGAAATGAGCAGTTCTCC.

The rearrangement links TRBV28 to TRBJ2-7; a possible D gene is TRBD1 (6 bases). The CDR3 extends over 15 amino acids. Germline loops: CDR1 MDHEN, CDR2 SYDVKM. Trimming left V 3 bases short and J 3 bases short, with 15 bases between. CDR3 sequence (DNA): TGTGCCAGCAGTTTTTCCATAGGGGGTTTCTACGAGCAGTACTTC. It encodes CASSFSIGGFYEQYF.

This rearrangement joins TRBV19 to TRBJ1-1, with D perhaps TRBD1 (5 bases). In germline, CDR1 is LNHDA, CDR2 SQIVND (reference sequence). The length of the CDR3 is 15 residues. The germline V and J ends were trimmed by 4 bases and 0 bases, with 12 bases remaining between them. The DNA of the CDR3 is TGTGCCAGTAGTACCCTCGGGGGGGTGAACACTGAAGCTTTCTTT. It yields the protein CASSTLGGVNTEAFF. Based on the CDR3 plus reference TRBV19 and TRBJ1-1, the full variable domain is DGGITQSPKYLFRKEGQNVTLSCEQNLNHDAMYWYRQDPGQGLRLIYYSQIVNDFQKGDIAEGYSVSREKKESFPLTVTSAQKNPTAFYLCASSTLGGVNTEAFFGQGTRLTVV.

The rearrangement joins TRBV7-9 to TRBJ1-5; D not resolved. The CDR3 is 14 amino acids. Trimming stripped 7 bases from V and 0 bases from J, with 10 bases between. Germline V gives CDR1 SEHNR, CDR2 FQNEAQ (reference sequence). The CDR3 DNA reads TGTGCCAGCACCGAATTAAATAGCAATCAGCCCCAGCATTTT. Its protein product is CASTELNSNQPQHF.

In its sample, this clonotype was seen many times. The rearrangement joins TRBV28 to TRBJ1-4; D unresolved. The CDR3 spans 16 residues. Germline V CDR1 and CDR2: MDHEN, SYDVKM. Trimming took 4 bases from V and 0 from J, leaving 12 bases between them. CDR3 bases: TGTGCCAGCAGTTCCGACCGATCCGCAACTAATGAAAAACTGTTTTTT. Its translation is CASSSDRSATNEKLFF.

The rearrangement joins TRBV6-7 to TRBJ2-2; the D is unclear. TRBV6-7 is reported as an ORF; its role is uncertain. This CDR3 spans 16 amino acids. Trimming cost V 6 bases and J 0 bases, with 14 bases left between them. CDR3 sequence: CASSSDWNSNTGELFF. The CDR3 bases are TGTGCCAGCAGCTCCGACTGGAACTCGAACACCGGGGAGCTGTTTTTT.

Points on this clonotype: This may stem from a read error, because a much larger clone lies one nucleotide away. The genes are TRBV5-1 and TRBJ2-1, with D unresolved. The J call may be wrong; the DNA end is better matched by TRBJ2-7. Germline V gene lookup returns CDR1 SGHRS and CDR2 YFSETQ. The CDR3 contains 16 residues. CDR3 sequence (DNA): TGCGCCAGCAGCTTGCCCCCCGTCTTCTCCTACAATGAGCAGTACTTC. Its translation: CASSLPPVFSYNEQYF.

This clonotype was counted a few times. The chain carries TRBV27 and TRBJ2-3; 8 nucleotides line up with TRBD2. V lost 5 bases to trimming and J lost 4 bases; unmatched junction nucleotides: 8. CDR1 MNHEY and CDR2 SMNVEV come from the germline V gene (reference sequence). The CDR3 runs to 15 residues. The CDR3 DNA sequence: TGTGCCAGCAGTACTCAGCGGGAGAATCCAGATACGCAGTATTTT. Translation: CASSTQRENPDTQYF.

This clonotype was detected many times. This rearrangement joins TRBV5-1 to TRBJ2-7, with TRBD1 matching over 9 bases. The V and J ends lost 3 bases and 2 bases, in that order; junction bases with no gene match: 3. Germline V CDR1 and CDR2: SGHRS, YFSETQ. The CDR3 contains 14 residues. The CDR3 region has the DNA TGCGCCAGCAGCTGGGGGACAGGGACCTACGAGCAGTACTTC. Its translation: CASSWGTGTYEQYF.

The V gene is TRBV9, the J gene TRBJ2-1; maybe TRBD1 (5 bases). CDR3 length: 15 amino acids. CDR1 and CDR2 (germline): SGDLS, YYNGEE. Trimming removed 4 bases at V and 6 bases at J, with 17 bases between. The CDR3 region has the DNA TGTGCCAGCAGCTGGATGACAGAAGGCGGCAATGAGCAGTTCTTC. Translating it yields CASSWMTEGGNEQFF.

This clonotype occurred a few times. The gene calls are TRBV12-5 and TRBJ2-7; 7 bases line up with TRBD2. This CDR3 has 17 residues. V shed 6 bases and J 4 bases; nucleotides not matched to a gene: 18. CDR1 LGHNT and CDR2 FRNRAP come from the germline V gene. This CDR3 is CASGPGPSQGLTYEQYF. CDR3 nucleotides: TGTGCTAGTGGCCCGGGCCCAAGCCAGGGACTAACATACGAGCAGTACTTC.

This clonotype appeared a few times. The V call is TRBV7-9, the J call TRBJ2-7; 10 bases align to TRBD2. Germline trimming cut 2 bases from V and 5 bases from J; bases unmatched to any gene: 12. Germline loops: CDR1 SEHNR, CDR2 FQNEAQ (reference sequence). The CDR3 runs to 17 residues. The CDR3 nucleotides read TGTGCCAGCAGCTTATATGGTCGAGCGGGAGGGCCTAACGAGCAGTACTTC. The encoded protein is CASSLYGRAGGPNEQYF. Variable domain in full (rest from reference TRBV7-9 and TRBJ2-7): DTGVSQNPRHKITKRGQNVTFRCDPISEHNRLYWYRQTLGQGPEFLTYFQNEAQLEKSRLLSDRFSAERPKGSFSTLEIQRTEQGDSAMYLCASSLYGRAGGPNEQYFGPGTRLTVT.

This clonotype appeared a few times. V and J are TRBV15 and TRBJ2-7; D remains unclear. Deletions cut 6 bases from V and 0 bases from J, with 21 bases between. Looked up from germline, CDR1 is LNHNV and CDR2 is YYDKDF (reference sequence). CDR3 length equals 17 residues. CDR3 DNA sequence: TGTGCCACCAGGCCTTCTCGAATACGACGAAGCTCCTACGAGCAGTACTTC. Translation: CATRPSRIRRSSYEQYF.

This clonotype was seen a few times. Just one base apart from a much larger clone, this may be a read error. V and J are TRBV28 and TRBJ1-5; no firm D call. V was trimmed by 8 bases and J by 3 bases, leaving 11 bases between them. The CDR3 consists of 13 residues. CDR1 and CDR2 from the germline V gene are MDHEN and SYDVKM. The CDR3 region is CASGRVYNQPQHF. The CDR3 bases are TGTGCCAGCGGTAGGGTGTACAATCAGCCCCAGCATTTT. Variable domain in full (rest from reference TRBV28 and TRBJ1-5): DVKVTQSSRYLVKRTGEKVFLECVQDMDHENMFWYRQDPGLGLRLIYFSYDVKMKEKGDIPEGYSVSREKKERFSLILESASTNQTSMYLCASGRVYNQPQHFGDGTRLSIL.

This clonotype was recorded at least ten times. The V gene is TRBV11-2, the J gene TRBJ2-1, with 11 nucleotides matching TRBD2. Germline CDR1 reads SGHAT; CDR2 reads FQNNGV. The ends lost 5 bases at V and 6 bases at J; junction bases unmatched: 6. The CDR3 is made up of 15 amino acids. The CDR3 sequence is CASSDTSGSINEQFF. CDR3 nucleotide sequence: TGTGCCAGCAGCGATACTAGCGGGAGCATCAATGAGCAGTTCTTC. The whole variable domain, filled in from reference TRBV11-2 and TRBJ2-1, reads EAGVAQSPRYKIIEKRQSVAFWCNPISGHATLYWYQQILGQGPKLLIQFQNNGVVDDSQLPKDRFSAERLKGVDSTLKIQPAKLEDSAVYLCASSDTSGSINEQFFGPGTRLTVL.

The genes are TRBV18 and TRBJ1-3; D gene ambiguous. The V and J ends lost 5 bases and 1 base respectively, with 15 bases between them. This CDR3 is 16 amino acids long. The germline V gene has CDR1 KGHSH and CDR2 LQKENI. The CDR3 reads CASSMDVKTSGNTIYF. The CDR3 DNA sequence: TGTGCCAGCTCAATGGACGTTAAAACTTCTGGAAACACCATATATTTT. Based on the CDR3 plus reference TRBV18 and TRBJ1-3, the full variable domain is NAGVMQNPRHLVRRRGQEARLRCSPMKGHSHVYWYRQLPEEGLKFMVYLQKENIIDESGMPKERFSAEFPKEGPSILRIQQVVRGDSAAYFCASSMDVKTSGNTIYFGEGSWLTVV.

The rearrangement uses TRBV7-2 and TRBJ2-7, with 7 bases identical to TRBD2. CDR3 length equals 14 residues. Germline CDR1 reads SGHTA; CDR2 reads FQGNSA. Trimming took 3 bases from V and 2 from J; bases not matched to a gene: 4. The CDR3 here is CASSFAGATYEQYF. DNA of the CDR3: TGTGCCAGCAGCTTCGCGGGAGCTACCTACGAGCAGTACTTC.

This clonotype appeared many times. The gene calls are TRBV7-9 and TRBJ2-7; a possible D gene is TRBD1 (6 bases). Germline CDR1 and CDR2: SEHNR and FQNEAQ (reference sequence). The CDR3 loop spans 13 amino acids. Trimming shortened V by 5 bases and J by 3 bases, and 11 bases separated the two germline ends. CDR3 sequence: CASSPRGHYEQYF. In DNA, the CDR3 is TGTGCCAGCAGCCCCCGGGGACACTACGAGCAGTACTTC.

V and J are TRBV7-3 and TRBJ2-1, with 8 nucleotides matching TRBD2. The CDR3 runs to 15 residues. Trimming took 4 bases from V and 6 from J; bases not matched to a gene: 8. The germline V gene has CDR1 SGHTA and CDR2 FQGTGA. The DNA of the CDR3 is TGTGCCAGCAGCTCCTTAGCGGGGCGCTTCAATGAGCAGTTCTTC. Amino acids: CASSSLAGRFNEQFF.